The rows below give T cell receptor beta chains drawn from one sample of a study. TCRdb re-called the 5' RACE reads with MiXCR, one entry per CDR3 protein. This table has about 54,000 distinct CDR3 sequences, more than 15% appearing once. Sequenced material: naive CD4+ T cells sorted from blood. These receptors were collected from a female donor with breast cancer. Each CDR3 is given with its conserved first and last residue. Fields, in order: clone size, V gene, CDR3 length, J gene, D gene, CDR3 DNA, CDR3 protein. A D gene is named only where the DNA matches it firmly. The listing skips clone size in some rows; elsewhere it reads once, few, many or a size class.

>few|TRBV4-2|15|TRBJ2-2|.
TGTGCCAGCAGCCTTGGACTGAAGAACACCGGGGAGCTGTTTTTT
CASSLGLKNTGELFF
>many|TRBV12-3/TRBV12-4|13|TRBJ2-7|.
TGTGCCAGCAGTTTCGGCCTGAGGTACGAGCAGTACTTC
CASSFGLRYEQYF
>many|TRBV7-2|16|TRBJ1-2|TRBD1
TGTGCCAGCAGCCCCCCCCGGTGGGACAGGGTAGATGGCTACACCTTC
CASSPPRWDRVDGYTF
>medium-sized|TRBV5-1|13|TRBJ2-1|.
TGCGCCAGCAGCTTGGTTTCCGAGGGTGAGCAGTTCTTC
CASSLVSEGEQFF
>.|TRBV7-3|18|TRBJ1-2|TRBD1
TGTGCCAGCAGCCCACTACCCGGACAGGGTCAAGCTAACTATGGCTACACCTTC
CASSPLPGQGQANYGYTF
>few|TRBV5-1|14|TRBJ2-7|TRBD2
TGCGCCAGCAGCTCAACTAGCGGAGCCTACGAGCAGTACTTC
CASSSTSGAYEQYF
>many|TRBV11-3|19|TRBJ2-1|.
TGTGCCAGCAGCTTATCCCTCACCGGGCCCAGCAGAGGGTACAATGAGCAGTTCTTC
CASSLSLTGPSRGYNEQFF
>many|TRBV7-2|14|TRBJ2-1|.
TGTGCCAGCGGGATCCTTACAGTGTCCAATGAGCAGTTCTTC
CASGILTVSNEQFF
>.|TRBV5-1|16|TRBJ1-2|TRBD1
TGCGCCAGCAGCTTGATTCCAGGGGGCTTCAGCTATGGCTACACCTTC
CASSLIPGGFSYGYTF
>few|TRBV5-1|12|TRBJ2-1|.
TGCGCCAGCAGCGCGATGGGCGATGAGCAGTTCTTC
CASSAMGDEQFF
>.|TRBV7-2|14|TRBJ2-7|TRBD1
TGTGCCAGCAGCATCCGACAGGGGACCTACGAGCAGTACTTC
CASSIRQGTYEQYF
>.|TRBV7-9|15|TRBJ2-5|.
TGTGCCAGCAGCTTAGGGTTGGCGTATTCAGAGACCCAGTACTTC
CASSLGLAYSETQYF
>many|TRBV6-2/TRBV6-3|14|TRBJ2-1|.
TGTGCCAGCACCCCAGATTGGATTCCGGGTGAGCAGTTCTTC
CASTPDWIPGEQFF
>.|TRBV20-1|12|TRBJ2-3|.
TGCAGTGGGGTGGTCGAGCCAGATACGCAGTATTTT
CSGVVEPDTQYF
>.|TRBV28|12|TRBJ1-5|.
TGTGCCAGCGGGGGCGGCAATCAGCCCCAGCATTTT
CASGGGNQPQHF
>.|TRBV9|17|TRBJ1-4|TRBD1
TGTGCCAGCAGCACCCCGGGGGACAGTGCAACTAATGAAAAACTGTTTTTT
CASSTPGDSATNEKLFF
>many|TRBV12-3/TRBV12-4|15|TRBJ2-1|.
TGTGCCAGCAGTTTGAGCGGACCTAACGGGAATGAGCAGTTCTTC
CASSLSGPNGNEQFF
>.|TRBV24-1|18|TRBJ2-1|TRBD1
TGTGCCACCAGTGATTTGGCCAACCGGGACAGTTATAACAATGAGCAGTTCTTC
CATSDLANRDSYNNEQFF
>.|TRBV4-1|15|TRBJ2-3|.
TGCGCCAGCAGACCCCTACTAGTTATAACAGATACGCAGTATTTT
CASRPLLVITDTQYF
>many|TRBV4-1|14|TRBJ1-5|.
TGCGCCAGCAGCCCGGGACGGAGCAATCAGCCCCAGCATTTT
CASSPGRSNQPQHF
>.|TRBV30|14|TRBJ1-2|.
TGTGCCTGGAGTTCGGGGGGGGCCCACTATGGCTACACCTTC
CAWSSGGAHYGYTF
>.|TRBV12-3/TRBV12-4|14|TRBJ2-7|.
TGTGCCAGCAGCCCCATAGGGGTCAACTACGAGCAGTACTTC
CASSPIGVNYEQYF
>.|TRBV5-1|15|TRBJ2-1|TRBD2
TGCGCCAGCAGCTCCCCTAGCGGGAGCGGTGATGAGCAGTTCTTC
CASSSPSGSGDEQFF
>few|TRBV20-1|17|TRBJ2-1|TRBD2
TGCGGTGCTAGAGACAGCGGGAGGGCGCGCTCCTACAATGAGCAGTTCTTC
CGARDSGRARSYNEQFF
>.|TRBV6-5|13|TRBJ1-1|.
TGTGCCACCAGGGGAGGACAGCCTGGTGAAGCTTTCTTT
CATRGGQPGEAFF
>.|TRBV5-4|16|TRBJ2-1|TRBD2
TGTGCCAGCAGCTTGGCCCGGACTAGCGGTGTCAATGAGCAGTTCTTC
CASSLARTSGVNEQFF
>few|TRBV18|19|TRBJ2-2|.
TGTGCCAGCTCACCATACCAGGGACCACCGATTATGAACACCGGGGAGCTGTTTTTT
CASSPYQGPPIMNTGELFF
>.|TRBV7-8|15|TRBJ1-5|.
TGTGCCAGCAGCTTAGATAATAACAGATATCAGCCCCAGCATTTT
CASSLDNNRYQPQHF
>.|TRBV5-4|15|TRBJ2-2|TRBD2
TGTGCCAGCAGCTCCCCGGGACTAGGGACCGGGGAGCTGTTTTTT
CASSSPGLGTGELFF
>few|TRBV27|13|TRBJ1-2|.
TGTGCCAGCAGTTTTAGGCAGAACTATGGCTACACCTTC
CASSFRQNYGYTF
>many|TRBV10-3|12|TRBJ2-7|.
TGTGCCATCAGTGCGGCCTCCTACGAGCAGTACTTC
CAISAASYEQYF
>.|TRBV5-1|17|TRBJ2-2|TRBD2
TGCGCCAGCAGCTTGGAACTAGCGGCGCCGAACACCGGGGAGCTGTTTTTT
CASSLELAAPNTGELFF
>few|TRBV20-1|20|TRBJ2-7|.
TGCAGTGCTAGTAAATTGGTCCAGTACCGACCTACACAATCGGTATACGAGCAGTACTTC
CSASKLVQYRPTQSVYEQYF
>.|TRBV12-3/TRBV12-4|15|TRBJ2-3|TRBD2
TGTGCCAGCAACCCACTAGCGGGGCACACAGATACGCAGTATTTT
CASNPLAGHTDTQYF
>.|TRBV5-1|14|TRBJ1-4|.
TGCGCCAGCAGCTTGGAAGGCCGAGATGAAAAACTGTTTTTT
CASSLEGRDEKLFF
>many|TRBV24-1|16|TRBJ2-2|TRBD1
TGTGCCACCAGTGACCGCGACAGGGGGAGATTCGGGGAGCTGTTTTTT
CATSDRDRGRFGELFF
>many|TRBV15|15|TRBJ2-1|TRBD2
TGTGCCACCAGCAGAGATAGCGGGAGACTTTTTGAGCAGTTCTTC
CATSRDSGRLFEQFF
>.|TRBV28|16|TRBJ2-1|TRBD2
TGTGCCAGCAGTCTCTTAGCGGGGAGCTCCTACAATGAGCAGTTCTTC
CASSLLAGSSYNEQFF
>many|TRBV5-1|13|TRBJ1-1|.
TGCGCCAGCAGCTTGGGGGACCGGGGTAGAGCTTTCTTT
CASSLGDRGRAFF
>.|TRBV5-4|15|TRBJ2-2|.
TGTGCCAGCATGGGCCGAGATTCTTTCACCGGGGAGCTGTTTTTT
CASMGRDSFTGELFF
>few|TRBV6-5|16|TRBJ1-2|.
TGTGCCAGCAGTTCTCATGGAACCAACCCGAACTATGGCCACACCTTC
CASSSHGTNPNYGHTF
>.|TRBV5-5|13|TRBJ1-2|.
TGTGCCAGCAGCCCCGGGTGGGACCGTGGCTACACCTTC
CASSPGWDRGYTF
>many|TRBV7-3|13|TRBJ1-1|TRBD1
TGTGCCAGCAGCGTTTTGACAGGGGCCGAAGCTTTCTTT
CASSVLTGAEAFF
>few|TRBV5-5|13|TRBJ1-5|.
TGTGCCAGCAGCTTCGACGCAACAGGGCCCCAGCATTTT
CASSFDATGPQHF
>few|TRBV20-1|15|TRBJ1-6|.
TGCAGTGCTAGAGTTCTCCAGGTTTACGGTTCACCCCTCCACTTT
CSARVLQVYGSPLHF
>medium-sized|TRBV7-3|15|TRBJ2-1|.
TGTGCCAGCAGCCCCACCACCGGGACCTACAATGAGCAGTTCTTC
CASSPTTGTYNEQFF
>few|TRBV28|16|TRBJ1-3|.
TGTGCCAGCAGTTTAGCAGAACAGACTTCTGGAAACACCATATATTTT
CASSLAEQTSGNTIYF
>.|TRBV15|15|TRBJ2-6|.
TGTGCCACCAGCGCGGACAGCTCTGGGGCCAACGTCCTGACTTTC
CATSADSSGANVLTF
>many|TRBV5-1|14|TRBJ1-1|.
TGCGCCAGCAGCTCCGGGACGGGGAACACTGAAGCTTTCTTT
CASSSGTGNTEAFF
>few|TRBV10-3|17|TRBJ2-1|.
TGTGCCATCAGTACAAGTGGGACAAGGGCCTCCTACAATGAGCAGTTCTTC
CAISTSGTRASYNEQFF
>many|TRBV18|12|TRBJ1-6|.
TGTGCCAGCTCACACTATAATTCACCCCTCCACTTT
CASSHYNSPLHF